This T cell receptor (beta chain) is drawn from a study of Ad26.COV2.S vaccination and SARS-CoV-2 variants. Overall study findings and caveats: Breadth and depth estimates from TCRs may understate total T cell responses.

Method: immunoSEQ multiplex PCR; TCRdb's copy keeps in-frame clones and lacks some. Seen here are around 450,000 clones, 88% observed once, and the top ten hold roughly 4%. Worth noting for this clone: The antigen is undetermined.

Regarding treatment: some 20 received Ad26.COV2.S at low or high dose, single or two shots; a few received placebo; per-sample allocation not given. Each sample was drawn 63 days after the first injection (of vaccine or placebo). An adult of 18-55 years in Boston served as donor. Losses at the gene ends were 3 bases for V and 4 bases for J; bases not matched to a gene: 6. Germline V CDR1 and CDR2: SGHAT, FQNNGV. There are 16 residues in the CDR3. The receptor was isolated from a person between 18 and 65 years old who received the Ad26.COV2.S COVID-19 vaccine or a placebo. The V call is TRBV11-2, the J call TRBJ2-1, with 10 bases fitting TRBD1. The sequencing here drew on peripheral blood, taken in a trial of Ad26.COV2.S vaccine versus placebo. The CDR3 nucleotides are TGTGCCAGCAGCTTCGACCGGGACAGGGGATACAATGAGCAGTTCTTC. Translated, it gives CASSFDRDRGYNEQFF.